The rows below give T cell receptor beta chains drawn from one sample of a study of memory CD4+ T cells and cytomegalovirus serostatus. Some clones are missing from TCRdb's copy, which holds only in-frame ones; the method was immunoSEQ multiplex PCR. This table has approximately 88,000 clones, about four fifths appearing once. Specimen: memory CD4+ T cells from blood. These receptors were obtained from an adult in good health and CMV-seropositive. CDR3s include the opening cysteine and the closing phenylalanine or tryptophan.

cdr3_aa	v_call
CASSPGQDYGYTF	TRBV7-2
CASTSGQGSGYTF	TRBV19
CASSFRIAGETQYF	TRBV7-9
CSVPRPDRGLGETQYF	TRBV29-1
CASSLTDTNYGYTF	TRBV5-1
CASSSGPGQGGFGYTF	TRBV27
CASSLTAYYGYTF	TRBV6-5
CASSIAGTMGYEQYF	TRBV19
CASRQVSGANVLTF	TRBV2
CASSNLGLVQYF	TRBV6-6
CASSAQGGGIETQYF	TRBV2
CASSEVPFGGYTF	TRBV6-1
CASSLPAWDRGADTQYF	TRBV5-4
CASSELVWETKAFF	TRBV6-1
CASSLQGGHGYNEQFF	TRBV5-6
CASSLVPGAIGELFF	TRBV5-1
CASSQLRGSGNIQYF	TRBV4-3
CASSFAGTLNGYTF	TRBV10-2
CASSWRAVNEKLFF	TRBV28
CASGGANYGYTF	TRBV28
CASSRTGGNSNQPQHF	TRBV2
CASSSAGGSYEQYF	TRBV7-2
CASRERQGANTGELFF	TRBV14
CASTNRNSNQPQHF	TRBV19
CASSLDPLNTGELFF	TRBV11-2
CASSPRQGADTQYF	TRBV9
CASSLGLAGGPGTDTQYF	TRBV9
CASSIRQETQYF	TRBV5-4
CASSQQGAVSPLHF	TRBV18
CASTRQISYEQYF	TRBV2
CASSPGPQETQYF	TRBV7-3
CASSASSDRGGYTF	TRBV2
CASSPGVNYGYTF	TRBV6-6
CASSPAAGVNTEAFF	TRBV18
CASSPSGTGDEQYF	TRBV18
CAISESGGEETQYF	TRBV10-3
CASSQGLAAVETQYF	TRBV4-1
CASSLGGLAASYNEQFF	TRBV5-4
CASSGGLKEPQPQHF	TRBV19